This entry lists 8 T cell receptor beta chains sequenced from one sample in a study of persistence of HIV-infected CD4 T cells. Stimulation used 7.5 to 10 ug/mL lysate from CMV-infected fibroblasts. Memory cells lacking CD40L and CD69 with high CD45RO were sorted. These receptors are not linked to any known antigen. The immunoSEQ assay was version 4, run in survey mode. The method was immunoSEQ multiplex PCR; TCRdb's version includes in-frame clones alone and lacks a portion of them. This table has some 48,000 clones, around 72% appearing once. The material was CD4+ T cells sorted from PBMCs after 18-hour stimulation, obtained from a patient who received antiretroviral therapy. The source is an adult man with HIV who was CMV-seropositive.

CDR3 nucleotide sequence: TGCGCCAGCAGCCAGGGGCTAAATTCACCCCTCCACTTT. It is translated as CASSQGLNSPLHF. The rearrangement links TRBV5-1 to TRBJ1-6, with D possibly TRBD1 on 6 matching bases. Germline V gene data show CDR1 as SGHRS and CDR2 as YFSETQ. V lost 4 bases, J lost 7 bases, and 9 bases lay in between. The CDR3 has 13 amino acids.

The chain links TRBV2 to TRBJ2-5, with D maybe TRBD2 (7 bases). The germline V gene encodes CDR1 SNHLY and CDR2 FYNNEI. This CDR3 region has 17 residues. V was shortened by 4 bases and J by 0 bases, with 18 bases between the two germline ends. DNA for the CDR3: TGTGCCAGCAGTGTGGCAATAGGGAGGGGGTACCAAGAGACCCAGTACTTC. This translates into CASSVAIGRGYQETQYF.

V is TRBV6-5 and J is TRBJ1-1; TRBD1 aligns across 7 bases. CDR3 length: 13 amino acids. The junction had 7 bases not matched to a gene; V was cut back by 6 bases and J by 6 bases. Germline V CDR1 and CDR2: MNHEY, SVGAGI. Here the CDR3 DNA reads TGTGCCAGCAGCACTCACGACAGGGCTGAAGCTTTCTTT. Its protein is CASSTHDRAEAFF.

CDR3 sequence reads: CASSLTSGSGPEQYF. The DNA of the CDR3 is TGTGCCAGCAGCCTCACTAGCGGGAGCGGTCCGGAGCAGTACTTC. The chain has TRBV7-2 and TRBJ2-7; TRBD2 matches at 11 bases. This CDR3 is 15 amino acids long. Looked up from germline, CDR1 is SGHTA and CDR2 is FQGNSA. V lost 5 bases to trimming and J lost 7 bases; unmatched junction nucleotides: 10.

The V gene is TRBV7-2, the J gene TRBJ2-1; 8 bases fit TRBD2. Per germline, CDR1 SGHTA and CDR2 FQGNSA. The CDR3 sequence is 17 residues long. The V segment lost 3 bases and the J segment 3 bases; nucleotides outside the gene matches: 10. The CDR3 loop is CASSLGGQREYYNEQFF. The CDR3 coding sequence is TGTGCCAGCAGCTTGGGGGGGCAGCGGGAGTACTACAATGAGCAGTTCTTC. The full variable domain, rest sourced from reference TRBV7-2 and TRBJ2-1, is GAGVSQSPSNKVTEKGKDVELRCDPISGHTALYWYRQSLGQGLEFLIYFQGNSAPDKSGLPSDRFSAERTGGSVSTLTIQRTQQEDSAVYLCASSLGGQREYYNEQFFGPGTRLTVL.

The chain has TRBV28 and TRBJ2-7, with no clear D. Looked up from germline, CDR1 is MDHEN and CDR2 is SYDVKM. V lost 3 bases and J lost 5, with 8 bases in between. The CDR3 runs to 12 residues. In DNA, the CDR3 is TGTGCCAGCAGTTTCATATGGGACGAGCAGTACTTC. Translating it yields CASSFIWDEQYF.

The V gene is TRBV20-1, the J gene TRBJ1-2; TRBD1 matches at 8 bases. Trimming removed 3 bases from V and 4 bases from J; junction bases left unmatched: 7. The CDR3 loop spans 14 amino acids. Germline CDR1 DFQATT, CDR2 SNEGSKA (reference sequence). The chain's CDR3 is CSASKTGDGYGYTF. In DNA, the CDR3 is TGCAGTGCTAGTAAGACAGGGGACGGCTATGGCTACACCTTC.

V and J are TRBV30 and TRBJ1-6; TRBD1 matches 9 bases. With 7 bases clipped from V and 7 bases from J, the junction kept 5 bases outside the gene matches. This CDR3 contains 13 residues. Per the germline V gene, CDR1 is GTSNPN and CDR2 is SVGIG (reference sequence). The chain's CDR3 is CALTGGSNSPLHF. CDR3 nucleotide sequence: TGTGCCTTAACAGGGGGCTCAAATTCACCCCTCCACTTT.